Given below is one T cell receptor (beta chain) in context. The target of this receptor is not known. No much larger clone exists at a distance of one base, and base qualities are not known. The source of the sample is a study of OX40 agonist ivuxolimab in advanced cancers. Looking at the study overall: The costimulatory receptor OX40 (CD134) was targeted by ivuxolimab, a fully human IgG2 agonistic monoclonal antibody. Intravenous ivuxolimab was administered to patients every 2 weeks at six dose levels: 0.01, 0.1, 0.3, 1.5, 3 and 10 mg/kg. Among the 52 dose-escalation patients, some 20 had hepatocellular carcinoma, roughly 15 melanoma, 9 renal cell carcinoma and 9 head and neck cancer. In the dose-escalation cohort, around four fifths of patients were male, and the mean age was approximately 64 years, with a range of 23 to 79. Prior anti-PD-1, anti-PD-L1 or anti-CTLA-4 therapy was permitted, and 40% of dose-escalation patients had received checkpoint inhibitors. Partial responses occurred in three dose-escalation patients: two with cutaneous melanoma and one with hepatocellular carcinoma. Peripheral TCRbeta sequencing aimed to test whether ivuxolimab altered TCR sequence diversity and caused clonal T-cell expansion. The paper reports the monotherapy dose-escalation portion (N of about 56 patients) of the phase I ivuxolimab trial.

The trial excluded patients who had a history of autoimmune disease or who were on systemic immunosuppression. Peripheral blood for TCR sequencing was collected from all dose cohorts at baseline, on cycle 4 day 1, and on cycle 7 day 1. The samples were taken from a phase I, first-in-human, multicenter, open-label dose-escalation trial of ivuxolimab. Adults with locally advanced or metastatic head and neck squamous cell, hepatocellular, melanoma or renal cell carcinoma were enrolled in the trial. Before TCR sequencing, CD4+ T cells and CD8+ T cells from peripheral blood were sorted into separate populations. For sequencing of the TCRbeta CDR3 region, genomic DNA was extracted from the sorted cells. TCRbeta CDR3 regions were sequenced using the immunoSEQ Assay. TCRdb obtained this table from immuneACCESS and retained in-frame rearrangements with V and J assigned. These tables miss some clones; where compared with another copy, unresolved V genes account for less than half of the shortfall, and the remainder is unexplained. The sample has more than 25,000 clones on record, about 83% of them singletons. Clones ranked in the top ten supply roughly 25% of the sample.

Overall study outcomes, separate from this receptor: Partial responders in the 0.1-3.0 mg/kg groups had among the lowest normalized peripheral clonal expansion, especially among CD8+ T cells. Low levels of normalized T-cell clonal expansion were also seen in some patients who did not respond. On average, CD8+ T cells showed more expanded clones than CD4+ T cells after ivuxolimab. Which antigens the clonally expanded peripheral T cells were specific for was not determined. At doses of 0.1 to 3.0 mg/kg, clonal expansion of both CD4+ and CD8+ blood T cells was observed from baseline to week 6.

CDR1 is given as SQVTM and CDR2 as ANQGSEA, both from the germline V gene. Relative to germline, V is 7 bases shorter and J is 8 bases shorter, with 17 bases between their ends. There are 12 amino acids in the CDR3, from cysteine to phenylalanine inclusive. The sequence is cut down to CDR3 DNA, 36 bases in frame from base 1. The TCR sequence derives from an adult with an advanced solid tumor such as melanoma, head and neck, liver or kidney cancer. This chain joins TRBV29-1 to TRBJ1-2, with an unclear D gene assignment. The source material was CD4+ or CD8+ T cells sorted from blood, sampled in a trial of the OX40 agonist ivuxolimab. The nucleotide sequence is given as TGCAGCGCCCTGGACGGATTCCGAGGCTACACCTTC. This encodes CSALDGFRGYTF.